This TCR beta chain was identified during a study of CD8+ T cells in alopecia areata. Study-wide results and caveats: Sequence data from scalp samples additionally include resident alphabeta T cells of normal skin. Sharing of TCR sequences between patients (possibly for HLA-related reasons) was less clear than in mice.

There are 15 residues in the CDR3. Trimming took off 3 bases at V and 1 base at J, with 14 bases between the two ends. Germline V gene lookup returns CDR1 GTSNPN and CDR2 SVGIG (reference sequence). Extraction of RNA preceded its reverse transcription into cDNA, which served as the sequencing template. Profiled with immunoSEQ multiplex PCR; TCRdb holds only in-frame clones, not every one. This sample carries some 180,000 clones, 63% of them seen once, and the ten largest clones take more than 1.5%. About this clone: Its antigen is undetermined.

Sequences were derived from CD4+ T cells sorted from blood, sampled at week 0. The V gene is TRBV30, the J gene TRBJ2-3; D is ambiguous. This clonotype originated in a human donor with alopecia areata. The CDR3, as DNA: TGTGCCTGGAGACCAGACTCGCTAGGCACAGATACGCAGTATTTT. Its protein is CAWRPDSLGTDTQYF.